One and the same sample provided the 26 T cell receptor beta chains below, sequenced in a study of blood T cell repertoires in COVID-19. Sequencing used immunoSEQ multiplex PCR; TCRdb keeps in-frame clones, though not all of them. The table has roughly 250,000 clones, around 87% seen once. Sample: peripheral blood. Receptors were obtained from a woman between 45 and 65 years old with acute or convalescent COVID-19.

V usage is TRBV5-1 and J usage is TRBJ2-3; TRBD1 agrees at 8 bases. The V segment lost 5 bases and the J segment 5 bases; nucleotides outside the gene matches: 7. CDR1 is SGHRS, CDR2 YFSETQ, per germline. This CDR3 has 14 residues. CDR3 region: CASSLQGARDTQYF. The CDR3 DNA reads TGCGCCAGCAGTCTGCAGGGGGCACGAGATACGCAGTATTTT.

The gene calls are TRBV5-1 and TRBJ2-7; 9 bases align to TRBD2. The CDR3 contains 14 residues. Germline V gene data show CDR1 as SGHRS and CDR2 as YFSETQ. Trimming at V came to 3 bases and at J to 0 bases, leaving 1 base not matched to a gene. This chain's CDR3 is CASSSSGNSYEQYF. CDR3 DNA sequence: TGCGCCAGCAGCTCTAGCGGGAACTCCTACGAGCAGTACTTC.

This clone was counted once. The chain couples TRBV28 to TRBJ1-2; the D gene is possibly TRBD1 (6 bases). Germline-derived CDR1 and CDR2 are MDHEN and SYDVKM. The CDR3 has 16 residues. Trimming pared 4 bases from V and 7 bases from J, leaving 22 bases between. The CDR3 coding sequence is TGTGCCAGCAGTTCCCTACGGACAGCCGGGTTCAGTGGCTACACCTTC. Translated, it gives CASSSLRTAGFSGYTF.

The gene calls are TRBV30 and TRBJ1-2; 9 bases line up with TRBD1. Germline CDR1 is GTSNPN and CDR2 is SVGIG (reference sequence). J lost 5 bases, V lost 3 bases, and 4 bases had no gene match. CDR3 length: 13 amino acids. CDR3 nucleotides: TGTGCCTGGAGCATAGGGACAGGGTATGGCTACACCTTC. Translating gives CAWSIGTGYGYTF.

The chain is built from TRBV5-1 and TRBJ2-3; 7 bases match TRBD2. Germline CDR1 and CDR2: SGHRS and YFSETQ. V trimming: 2 bases; J trimming: 5 bases; junction bases outside the gene matches: 14. The CDR3 runs 17 residues. The CDR3, as DNA: TGCGCCAGCAGCTTATACCGGGAGGCCCGCACGCGAGATACGCAGTATTTT. This translates into CASSLYREARTRDTQYF.

The chain employs TRBV20-1 and TRBJ1-4; D is ambiguous. Trimming stripped 6 bases from V and 7 bases from J, with 6 bases between. This CDR3 spans 10 amino acids. Germline loops: CDR1 DFQATT, CDR2 SNEGSKA (reference sequence). This chain's CDR3 is CSALFEKLFF. The CDR3 nucleotides are TGCAGTGCCCTTTTTGAAAAACTGTTTTTT.

The V gene is TRBV28, the J gene TRBJ1-1; TRBD1 is a possible D gene (5 bases). The CDR3 is 12 residues long. The V end lost 7 bases, the J end lost 3 bases, and 9 bases lay between the germline ends. The germline gives CDR1 MDHEN, CDR2 SYDVKM. The CDR3 is CASKEGHTEAFF. The DNA of the CDR3 is TGTGCCAGCAAGGAGGGGCACACTGAAGCTTTCTTT.

The chain links TRBV24-1 to TRBJ1-6, with 8 bases matching TRBD1. The CDR3 extends over 13 amino acids. CDR1 and CDR2 from the germline V gene are KGHDR and SFDVKD. The V and J ends lost 8 bases and 9 bases, in that order; junction bases with no gene match: 5. CDR3 DNA: TGTGCCACCACCAGGACAGGGCTTTCACCCCTCCACTTT. This encodes CATTRTGLSPLHF.

This clone appeared once. The genes are TRBV5-4 and TRBJ2-5, with TRBD2 matching 8 bases. In germline, CDR1 is SGHNT, CDR2 YYREEE (reference sequence). Germline trimming cut 4 bases from V and 5 bases from J; bases unmatched to any gene: 13. The CDR3 covers 16 residues. CDR3 DNA: TGTGCCAGCAGCCAGGTGGCGGGAGGCGGGCGGGAGACCCAGTACTTC. Amino acids: CASSQVAGGGRETQYF.

The table lists this clone with a count of one. The chain couples TRBV2 to TRBJ2-6; TRBD1 aligns across 11 bases. V lost 6 bases to trimming and J lost 0 bases; unmatched junction nucleotides: 4. The CDR3 loop spans 17 amino acids. Germline CDR1 and CDR2: SNHLY and FYNNEI. CDR3 protein: CASRDRGPFSGANVLTF. In DNA, the CDR3 is TGTGCCAGCAGGGACAGGGGGCCCTTCTCTGGGGCCAACGTCCTGACTTTC.

The CDR3 spells CASSISGGLLNTEAFF. The CDR3 bases are TGTGCCAGCAGCATAAGCGGGGGGCTCCTGAACACTGAAGCTTTCTTT. The chain carries TRBV11-2 and TRBJ1-1, with TRBD1 as a possible D gene (6 bases). Germline lookup yields CDR1 SGHAT and CDR2 FQNNGV. The V end was cut by 5 bases, the J end by 0 bases, with 16 bases between. CDR3 length: 16 residues.

The chain joins TRBV3-1 (or the pseudogene TRBV3-2) to TRBJ1-5; D is unclear. The CDR3 extends over 14 amino acids. In germline, CDR1 is LGHDT, CDR2 YNNKEL (reference sequence). V lost 1 base to trimming and J lost 3 bases, with 7 bases between them. The CDR3 here is CASSQGQNNQPQHF. The CDR3 DNA reads as TGTGCCAGCAGCCAAGGCCAGAACAATCAGCCCCAGCATTTT.

The chain couples TRBV28 to TRBJ2-3; D call uncertain. The CDR3 consists of 12 residues. V lost 1 base and J 9 bases, leaving 8 bases between the germline ends. Germline CDR1 reads MDHEN; CDR2 reads SYDVKM. CDR3 loop: CASSLSVQTQYF. CDR3 coding DNA: TGTGCCAGCAGTTTATCCGTCCAGACGCAGTATTTT. Combining the CDR3 with reference TRBV28 and TRBJ2-3 gives the whole variable domain DVKVTQSSRYLVKRTGEKVFLECVQDMDHENMFWYRQDPGLGLRLIYFSYDVKMKEKGDIPEGYSVSREKKERFSLILESASTNQTSMYLCASSLSVQTQYFGPGTRLTVL.

This clone was counted once. This chain uses TRBV28 with TRBJ1-2; TRBD1 aligns across 9 bases. The germline V gene encodes CDR1 MDHEN and CDR2 SYDVKM. The V gene end was trimmed by 7 bases and the J gene end by 2 bases; junction bases not matched to a gene: 5. CDR3 length: 14 residues. CDR3 nucleotide sequence: TGTGCCAGCACCCCGGGACAGGGAAACTATGGCTACACCTTC. This gives the protein CASTPGQGNYGYTF.

This chain uses TRBV10-3 with TRBJ2-7; possibly TRBD2 for D (5 bases). The CDR3 extends over 13 amino acids. Trimming stripped 11 bases from V and 3 bases from J, with 17 bases between. The germline V gene encodes CDR1 ENHRY and CDR2 SYGVKD. CDR3: CAAQALDDYEQYF. In DNA, the CDR3 is TGTGCCGCCCAGGCACTAGATGACTACGAGCAGTACTTC.

A few counts support this clone. The chain employs TRBV27 and TRBJ2-5, with a tentative D call TRBD1 (7 bases). Germline CDR1 MNHEY, CDR2 SMNVEV (reference sequence). This CDR3 is built from 14 residues. Trimming stripped 7 bases from V and 4 bases from J, with 16 bases between. CDR3: CASNRQGGGETQYF. CDR3 bases: TGTGCCAGCAATAGACAGGGAGGTGGAGAGACCCAGTACTTC.

This chain joins TRBV10-1 and TRBJ2-7; TRBD2 matches at 10 bases. CDR3 length equals 15 residues. The germline V gene encodes CDR1 WNHNN and CDR2 SYGVQD (reference sequence). The V segment lost 3 bases and the J segment 4 bases; nucleotides outside the gene matches: 6. CDR3: CASSDLASGSYEQYF. The CDR3 nucleotides are TGCGCCAGCAGTGATTTGGCTAGCGGGAGTTACGAGCAGTACTTC.

The CDR3 reads CASSIPGQGAHGYTF. Written as DNA, the CDR3 is TGTGCCAGTAGTATTCCGGGACAGGGGGCTCATGGCTACACCTTC. This chain connects TRBV19 to TRBJ1-2; 12 bases fit TRBD1. Germline trimming cut 3 bases from V and 6 bases from J; bases unmatched to any gene: 5. CDR1 is LNHDA, CDR2 SQIVND, per germline (reference sequence). The CDR3 runs 15 residues.

This rearrangement joins TRBV6-2 or TRBV6-3 to TRBJ2-7; 9 bases line up with TRBD1. There are 14 residues in the CDR3. The V segment lost 5 bases and the J segment 4 bases; nucleotides outside the gene matches: 6. Germline V gene data show CDR1 as MNHEY and CDR2 as SVGEGT. CDR3 region: CASSNPQGAYEQYF. CDR3 coding DNA: TGTGCCAGCAGTAACCCACAGGGGGCTTACGAGCAGTACTTC.

The chain is built from TRBV12-5 and TRBJ2-3; D is uncertain. Trimming left V 3 bases short and J 4 bases short, with 8 bases between. Germline CDR1 LGHNT, CDR2 FRNRAP. CDR3 length: 13 amino acids. CDR3: CASGLYRADTQYF. DNA of the CDR3: TGTGCTAGTGGTTTATATAGAGCAGATACGCAGTATTTT.

There are a few counts of this clone. V is TRBV7-2 and J is TRBJ1-2; weak D call: TRBD1 (5 bases). Germline V lookup: CDR1 SGHTA, CDR2 FQGNSA. The CDR3 extends over 16 amino acids. Trimming cost V 5 bases and J 2 bases, with 18 bases left between them. CDR3 nucleotides: TGTGCCAGCAGCCCCGAGATGACAGTGTCAAACTATGGCTACACCTTC. This codes for CASSPEMTVSNYGYTF.

In nucleotides, the CDR3 is TGTGCCAGCAGCAAAGAGCTAGCGGGAACAGATACGCAGTATTTT. Amino acid sequence: CASSKELAGTDTQYF. The V and J genes are TRBV11-2 and TRBJ2-3; 9 bases align to TRBD2. Germline V gene lookup returns CDR1 SGHAT and CDR2 FQNNGV. CDR3 size: 15 residues. With V trimmed by 5 bases and J by 3 bases, 6 bases remained unmatched.

The CDR3 sequence: CASRVGLGRTEAFF. As DNA, the CDR3 is TGTGCCAGCAGAGTGGGTCTGGGGCGCACTGAAGCTTTCTTT. J is TRBJ1-1 and V is TRBV28; TRBD1 might be the D (5 bases). CDR1 and CDR2 from the germline V gene are MDHEN and SYDVKM. The CDR3 is 14 residues long. V shed 6 bases and J shed 4 bases, with 15 bases lying between them.

J is TRBJ2-7 and V is TRBV21-1; the D call in the table, TRBD1, was not verified against the DNA. TRBV21-1 is labeled a pseudogene. The CDR3 covers 16 residues. The chain's CDR3 is CASSNELGQPPYEQYF. CDR3 in DNA: TGTGCCAGCAGCAACGAGCTCGGACAGCCCCCCTACGAGCAGTACTTC.

Note on this clone: The sample contains more than one DNA sequence encoding this CDR3. The V and J genes are TRBV27 and TRBJ1-2; 8 bases fit TRBD1. V trimming: 5 bases; J trimming: 6 bases; junction bases outside the gene matches: 5. Germline CDR1 reads MNHEY; CDR2 reads SMNVEV (reference sequence). This CDR3 spans 13 amino acids. CDR3 in amino acids: CASSLDRGDGYTF. CDR3 coding DNA: TGTGCCAGCAGTCTCGACAGGGGAGATGGCTACACCTTC.

This clone has ten or more counts. In nucleotides, the CDR3 is TGCGCCAGCAGCTTGGTGCGACAGGGCGCAAACCTTGAAGCTTTCTTT. The encoded protein is CASSLVRQGANLEAFF. The rearrangement links TRBV5-1 to TRBJ1-1, with 7 bases matching TRBD1. V lost 0 bases, J lost 7 bases, and 12 bases stayed unmatched. The CDR3 extends over 16 amino acids. CDR1 is SGHRS and CDR2 is YFSETQ in the germline V gene.